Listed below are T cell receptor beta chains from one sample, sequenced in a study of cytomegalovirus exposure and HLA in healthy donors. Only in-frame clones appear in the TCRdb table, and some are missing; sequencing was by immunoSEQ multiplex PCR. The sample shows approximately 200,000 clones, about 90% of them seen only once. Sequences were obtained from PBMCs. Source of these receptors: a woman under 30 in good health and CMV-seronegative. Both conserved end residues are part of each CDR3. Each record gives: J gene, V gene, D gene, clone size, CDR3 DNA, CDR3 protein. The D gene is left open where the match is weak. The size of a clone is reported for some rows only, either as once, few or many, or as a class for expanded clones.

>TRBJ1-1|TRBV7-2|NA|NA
TGTGCCAGCAGCTTAGTGGGGAGCTTCGTGAACACTGAAGCTTTCTTT
CASSLVGSFVNTEAFF
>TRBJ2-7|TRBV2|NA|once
TGTGCCAGCAGGGACAACGAGCAGTACTTC
CASRDNEQYF
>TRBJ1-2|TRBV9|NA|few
TGTGCCAGCAGCGCACTGAACTATGGCTACACCTTC
CASSALNYGYTF
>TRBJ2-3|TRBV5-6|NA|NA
TGTGCCAGCAGCTTCGCAGGACAGTCGGATACGCAGTATTTT
CASSFAGQSDTQYF
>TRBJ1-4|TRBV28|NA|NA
TGTGCCAGCAGTTTAGGACAGATTTGGGAAAAACTGTTTTTT
CASSLGQIWEKLFF
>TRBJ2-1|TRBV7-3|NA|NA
TGTGCCAGCAGCCCAACCACAGGGTCCAGCTCCTACAATGAGCAGTTCTTC
CASSPTTGSSSYNEQFF
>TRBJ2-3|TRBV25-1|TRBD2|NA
TGTGCCAGCAGTTTCTCAGCGGGGAGAGATACGCAGTATTTT
CASSFSAGRDTQYF
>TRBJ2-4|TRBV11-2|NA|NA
TGTGCCAGCAGTCAACTAACGGGACATATAAACATTCAGTACTTC
CASSQLTGHINIQYF
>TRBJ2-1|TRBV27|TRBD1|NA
TGTGCCAGCAGTTTATCTCTACAGCCGGGACAGGGCGGGCATGAGCAGTTCTTC
CASSLSLQPGQGGHEQFF
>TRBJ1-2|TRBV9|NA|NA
TGTGCCAGCAGCGTAGGAGGGGGTTCCTATGGCTACACCTTC
CASSVGGGSYGYTF
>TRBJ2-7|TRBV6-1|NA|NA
TGTGCCAGCAGTGATACGGGGGTTGTCGCCTACGAGCAGTACTTC
CASSDTGVVAYEQYF
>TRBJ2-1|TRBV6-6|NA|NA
TGTGCCAGCAGCCTCCCGAATGAGCAGTTCTTC
CASSLPNEQFF
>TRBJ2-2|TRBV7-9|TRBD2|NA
TGTGCCAGCAGCTTTAACCCAGCGGGATACACCGGGGAGCTGTTTTTT
CASSFNPAGYTGELFF
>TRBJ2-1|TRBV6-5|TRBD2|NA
TGTGCCAGCAGCGCTACTAGCGGGAGTTACAATGAGCAGTTCTTC
CASSATSGSYNEQFF
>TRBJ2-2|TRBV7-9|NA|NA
TGTGCCAGCAGCCCCGGGACAACGAACACCGGGGAGCTGTTTTTT
CASSPGTTNTGELFF
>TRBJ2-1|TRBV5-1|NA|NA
TGCGCCAGCAGCTTGGCGGGAGATCCCTACAATGAGCAGTTCTTC
CASSLAGDPYNEQFF
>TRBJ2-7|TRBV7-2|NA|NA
TGTGCCAGCAGCTTAGGCGGGATCGGAACCTACGAGCAGTACTTC
CASSLGGIGTYEQYF
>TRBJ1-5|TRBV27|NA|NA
TGTGCCAGCAGTTTACGGGGGGGTTGGGGGCCCCAGCATTTT
CASSLRGGWGPQHF
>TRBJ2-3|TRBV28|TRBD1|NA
TGTGCCAGCAGTTTACCTACGACAGGGGGTGATACGCAGTATTTT
CASSLPTTGGDTQYF
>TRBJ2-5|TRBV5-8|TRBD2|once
TGTGCCAGCAGCTTGGGGACTAGCGGGAGTTTGGAGACCCAGTACTTC
CASSLGTSGSLETQYF
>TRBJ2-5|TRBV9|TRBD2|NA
TGTGCCAGCAGCGTATCAGCGGGGTCGGGGGGGGAGACCCAGTACTTC
CASSVSAGSGGETQYF
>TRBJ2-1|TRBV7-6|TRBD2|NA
TGTGCCAGCAGCCACGCGAGCGGGACTTACAATGAGCAGTTCTTC
CASSHASGTYNEQFF
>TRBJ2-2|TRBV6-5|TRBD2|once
TGTGCCAGCAGTTACAGGAGCGGGGGTCACGGGGAGCTGTTTTTT
CASSYRSGGHGELFF
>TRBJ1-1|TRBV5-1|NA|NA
TGCGCCAGCAGCTTGGAAGGGGCAGGACAGAACACTGAAGCTTTCTTT
CASSLEGAGQNTEAFF
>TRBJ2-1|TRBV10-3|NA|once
TGTGCCATCAGCGACAATCTAGCCCGAAGCTCCTACAATGAGCAGTTCTTC
CAISDNLARSSYNEQFF
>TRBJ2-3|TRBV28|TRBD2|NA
TGTGCCAGCAGTTTGCCTAGCGGTCCTAATACGCAGTATTTT
CASSLPSGPNTQYF
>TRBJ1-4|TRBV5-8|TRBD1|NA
TGTGCCAGCAGCGCGGGGGTCCAGGGGGCGGGCAATGAAAAACTGTTTTTT
CASSAGVQGAGNEKLFF
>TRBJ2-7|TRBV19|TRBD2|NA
TGTGCCAGTAGTATTGATAGCGGGCTCGAGCAGTACTTC
CASSIDSGLEQYF
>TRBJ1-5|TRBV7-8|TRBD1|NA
TGTGCCAGCAGCCCCACGACAGGGAGCAATCAGCCCCAGCATTTT
CASSPTTGSNQPQHF
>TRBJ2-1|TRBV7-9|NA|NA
TGTGCCAGCAGCCTCGGGTCGAGCCGCAATGAGCAGTTCTTC
CASSLGSSRNEQFF
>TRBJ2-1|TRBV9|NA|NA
TGTGCCAGCAGCCCCCCCCTTGGGGCTGGGCGTCAGAGCTCCTACAATGAGCAGTTCTTC
CASSPPLGAGRQSSYNEQFF
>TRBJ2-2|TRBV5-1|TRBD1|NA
TGCGCCAGCAGCTTAAACCCATCGAGGACAGGGGGATCCACCGGGGAGCTGTTTTTT
CASSLNPSRTGGSTGELFF
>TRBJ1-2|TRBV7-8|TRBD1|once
TGTGCCAGCACCCTGGGGGACAGTAAATATGGCTACACCTTC
CASTLGDSKYGYTF
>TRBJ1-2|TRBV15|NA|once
TGTGCCACCAGCAGAGTGGGGGGGCTGATCGACTATGGCTACACCTTC
CATSRVGGLIDYGYTF
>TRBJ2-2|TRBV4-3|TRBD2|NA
TGCGCCAGCAGCCCCCGACTAGCGGGAGAGGGCGGGGAGCTGTTTTTT
CASSPRLAGEGGELFF